This T cell receptor beta chain was documented in a study of cytotoxic CD8 clonotypes in ibrutinib-treated CLL. Across the study: Partial response was seen in around 24 patients and complete response in 2; after median about six years, about 14 stayed remitted, about 12 progressed. Study results and caveats: Pretreatment clonality was elevated relative to age-matched healthy donors and paralleled circulating CD8+ T-cell counts. Clonality increased with ibrutinib response but returned toward baseline at progression. Lymph node repertoires were not studied, and sampling times were unmatched.

Clones were sequenced by immunoSEQ multiplex PCR, and TCRdb holds only the in-frame ones, with some missing. Of approximately 25,000 clones in the sample, around 74% were seen once. Points on this clone: Its antigen is unknown.

Between the trimmed V and J ends, which lost 1 base and 4 bases, there was a span of 8 bases. Germline assignment: CDR1 SGHRS and CDR2 YFSETQ. The length of the CDR3 is 13 residues. The sample consisted of PBMCs, taken at disease progression, from a patient treated with ibrutinib. The chain employs TRBV5-1 and TRBJ1-1; D call uncertain. The source of this sequence is a human donor with chronic lymphocytic leukemia. Here the CDR3 reads CASSLRQSTEAFF. The CDR3 DNA sequence: TGCGCCAGCAGCTTGAGGCAGAGCACTGAAGCTTTCTTT.